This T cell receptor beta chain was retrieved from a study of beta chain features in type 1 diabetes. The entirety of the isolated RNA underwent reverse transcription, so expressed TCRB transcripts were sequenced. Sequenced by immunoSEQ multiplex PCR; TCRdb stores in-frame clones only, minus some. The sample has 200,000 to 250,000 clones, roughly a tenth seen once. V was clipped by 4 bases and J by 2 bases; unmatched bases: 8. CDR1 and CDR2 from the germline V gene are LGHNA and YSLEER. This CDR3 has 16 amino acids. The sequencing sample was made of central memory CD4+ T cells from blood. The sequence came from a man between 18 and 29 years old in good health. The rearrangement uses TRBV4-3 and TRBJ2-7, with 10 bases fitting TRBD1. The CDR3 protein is CASSLDPGQGTYEQYF. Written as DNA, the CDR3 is TGCGCCAGCAGCCTAGACCCGGGACAGGGGACCTACGAGCAGTACTTC.